This T cell receptor beta chain was identified in a study of cytomegalovirus exposure and HLA in healthy donors. With 60 Vbeta and 13 Jbeta primers, the PCR was carried out. The assay was immunoSEQ multiplex PCR, and TCRdb's table has in-frame clones only and misses some. The data show about 150,000 clones, over 60% seen once. The CDR3 sequence is 13 residues long. Germline V gene lookup returns CDR1 SGHDT and CDR2 YYEEEE. J was trimmed by 7 bases and V by 0 bases; bases with no gene match: 4. In its sample, this clone was seen a few times. This CDR3 is also generated by other DNA sequences in the sample.

The source material was PBMCs. The V call is TRBV5-6, the J call TRBJ2-7; 7 bases match TRBD2. The receptor was isolated from a male donor in good health and CMV-seronegative. CDR3 in amino acids: CASSLVGGGEQYF. DNA of the CDR3: TGTGCCAGCAGCTTGGTGGGGGGGGGAGAGCAGTACTTC.